This T cell receptor (beta chain) appears in the sequencing data of a study of blood T cell repertoires in COVID-19. Clones were read by immunoSEQ multiplex PCR, and TCRdb kept only the in-frame ones, dropping some. The top ten clones hold around 5.5% of a sample with some 220,000 clones, 65% to 90% of them seen once. Germline V CDR1 and CDR2: MNHNY, SVGAGI (reference sequence). V dropped 2 bases and J dropped 2 bases, with 10 bases sitting between them. The CDR3 runs 15 residues. Those enrolled in Seattle joined during active infection and were followed longitudinally afterward. This clone showed up many times.

The sequenced material came from peripheral blood. The chain combines TRBV6-6 with TRBJ1-3, with D possibly TRBD1 on 6 matching bases. The sequence was collected from a man aged 50 to 59 with COVID-19, enrolled during active disease. The CDR3 sequence: CASSYGKGAGNTIYF. CDR3 DNA: TGTGCCAGCAGTTACGGGAAGGGGGCTGGAAACACCATATATTTT.